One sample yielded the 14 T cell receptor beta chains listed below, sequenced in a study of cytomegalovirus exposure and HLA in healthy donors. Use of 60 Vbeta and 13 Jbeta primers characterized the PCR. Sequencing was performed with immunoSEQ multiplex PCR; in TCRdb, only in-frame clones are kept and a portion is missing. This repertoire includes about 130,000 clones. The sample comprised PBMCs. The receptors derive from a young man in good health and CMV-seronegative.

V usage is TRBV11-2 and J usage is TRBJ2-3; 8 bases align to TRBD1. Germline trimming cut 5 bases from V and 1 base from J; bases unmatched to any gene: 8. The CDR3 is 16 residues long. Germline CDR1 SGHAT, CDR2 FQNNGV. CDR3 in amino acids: CASSHAPGQGTDTQYF. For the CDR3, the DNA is TGTGCCAGCAGCCATGCGCCGGGACAGGGCACAGATACGCAGTATTTT.

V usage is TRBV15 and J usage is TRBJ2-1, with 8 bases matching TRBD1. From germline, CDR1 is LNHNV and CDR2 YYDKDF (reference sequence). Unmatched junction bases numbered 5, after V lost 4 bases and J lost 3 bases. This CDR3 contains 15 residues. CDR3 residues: CATSKRQGFYNEQFF. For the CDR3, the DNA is TGTGCCACCAGCAAAAGACAGGGGTTCTACAATGAGCAGTTCTTC.

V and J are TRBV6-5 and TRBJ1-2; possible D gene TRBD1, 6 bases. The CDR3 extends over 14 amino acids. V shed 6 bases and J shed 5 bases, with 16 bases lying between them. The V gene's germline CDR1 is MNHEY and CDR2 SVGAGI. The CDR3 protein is CASRRVQGRYGYTF. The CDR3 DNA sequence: TGTGCCAGCAGACGTGTACAGGGAAGGTATGGCTACACCTTC.

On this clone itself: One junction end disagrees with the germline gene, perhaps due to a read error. Here the CDR3 reads CASSFLGSLETQYF. CDR3 nucleotides: TGTGCTAGCAGCTTCCTAGGGAGTTTGGAGACCCAGTACTTC. The chain combines TRBV7-7 with TRBJ2-5, with a tentative D call TRBD2 (5 bases). The CDR3 is 14 amino acids. Germline values: CDR1 SSHAT, CDR2 FNYEAQ (reference sequence).

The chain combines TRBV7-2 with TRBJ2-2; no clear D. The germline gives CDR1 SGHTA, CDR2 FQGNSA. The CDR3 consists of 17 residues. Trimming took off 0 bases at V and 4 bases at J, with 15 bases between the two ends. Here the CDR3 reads CASSLAYQMTGTGELFF. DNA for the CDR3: TGTGCCAGCAGCTTAGCGTACCAGATGACGGGCACCGGGGAGCTGTTTTTT. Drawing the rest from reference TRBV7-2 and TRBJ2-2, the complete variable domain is GAGVSQSPSNKVTEKGKDVELRCDPISGHTALYWYRQSLGQGLEFLIYFQGNSAPDKSGLPSDRFSAERTGGSVSTLTIQRTQQEDSAVYLCASSLAYQMTGTGELFFGEGSRLTVL.

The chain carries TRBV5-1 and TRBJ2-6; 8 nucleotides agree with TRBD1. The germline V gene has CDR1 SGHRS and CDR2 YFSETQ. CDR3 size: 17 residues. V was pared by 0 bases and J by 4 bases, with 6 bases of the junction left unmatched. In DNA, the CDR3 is TGCGCCAGCAGCTTGGGGGGACAGGCGTCCGGGGCCAACGTCCTGACTTTC. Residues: CASSLGGQASGANVLTF.

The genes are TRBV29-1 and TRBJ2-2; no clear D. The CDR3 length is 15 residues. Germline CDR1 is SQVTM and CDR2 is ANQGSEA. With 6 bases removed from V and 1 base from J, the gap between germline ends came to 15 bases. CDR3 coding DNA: TGCAGCGTGCCCGGGTCTCGGTTGAACACCGGGGAGCTGTTTTTT. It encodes CSVPGSRLNTGELFF.

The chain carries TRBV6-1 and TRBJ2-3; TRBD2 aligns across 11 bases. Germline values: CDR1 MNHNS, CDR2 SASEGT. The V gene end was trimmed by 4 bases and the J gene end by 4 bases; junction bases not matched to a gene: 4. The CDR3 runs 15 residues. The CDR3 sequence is CASSGSLAGADTQYF. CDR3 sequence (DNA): TGTGCCAGCAGTGGATCACTAGCGGGGGCAGATACGCAGTATTTT.

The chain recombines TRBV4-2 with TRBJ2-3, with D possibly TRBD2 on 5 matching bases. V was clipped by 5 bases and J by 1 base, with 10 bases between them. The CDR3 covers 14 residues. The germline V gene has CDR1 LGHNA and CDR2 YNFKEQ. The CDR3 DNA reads TGTGCCAGCAGCGATGGACTCGGCACAGATACGCAGTATTTT. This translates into CASSDGLGTDTQYF.

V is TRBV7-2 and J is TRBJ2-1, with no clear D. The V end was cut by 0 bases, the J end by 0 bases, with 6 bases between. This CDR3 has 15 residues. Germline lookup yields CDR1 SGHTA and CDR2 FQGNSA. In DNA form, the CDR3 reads TGTGCCAGCAGCTTAGCCCTATCCTCCTACAATGAGCAGTTCTTC. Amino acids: CASSLALSSYNEQFF. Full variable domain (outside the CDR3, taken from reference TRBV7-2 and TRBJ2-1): GAGVSQSPSNKVTEKGKDVELRCDPISGHTALYWYRQSLGQGLEFLIYFQGNSAPDKSGLPSDRFSAERTGGSVSTLTIQRTQQEDSAVYLCASSLALSSYNEQFFGPGTRLTVL.

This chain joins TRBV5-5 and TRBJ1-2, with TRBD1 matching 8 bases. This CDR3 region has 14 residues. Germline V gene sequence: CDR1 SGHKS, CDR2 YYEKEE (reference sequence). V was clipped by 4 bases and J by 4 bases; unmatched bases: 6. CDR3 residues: CASSVRGLSYGYTF. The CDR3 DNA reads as TGTGCCAGCAGCGTCAGGGGGCTTAGCTATGGCTACACCTTC.

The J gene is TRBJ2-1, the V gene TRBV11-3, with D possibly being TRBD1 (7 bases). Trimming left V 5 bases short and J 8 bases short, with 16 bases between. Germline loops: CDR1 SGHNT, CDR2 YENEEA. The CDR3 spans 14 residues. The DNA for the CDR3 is TGTGCCAGCAGCCCGAGTACAGGGGAGGATGAGCAGTTCTTC. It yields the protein CASSPSTGEDEQFF.

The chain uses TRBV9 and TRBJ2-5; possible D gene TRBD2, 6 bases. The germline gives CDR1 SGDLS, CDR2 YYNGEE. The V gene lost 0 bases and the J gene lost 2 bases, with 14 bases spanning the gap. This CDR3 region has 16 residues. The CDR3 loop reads CASSVGQGGGQETQYF. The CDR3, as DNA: TGTGCCAGCAGCGTAGGGCAGGGAGGAGGTCAAGAGACCCAGTACTTC.

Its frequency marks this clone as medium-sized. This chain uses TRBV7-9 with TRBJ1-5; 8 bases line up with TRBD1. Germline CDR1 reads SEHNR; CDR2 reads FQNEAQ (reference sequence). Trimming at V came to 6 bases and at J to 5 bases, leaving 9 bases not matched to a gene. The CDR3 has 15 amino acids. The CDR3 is CASSQDRGQDQPQHF. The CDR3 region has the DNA TGTGCCAGCAGTCAAGATCGGGGACAGGATCAGCCCCAGCATTTT.